Listed here are 9 T cell receptor beta chains from one sample, sequenced in a study of beta chain features in type 1 diabetes. Study-level findings and limits: Within each of all four CD4+ subsets, Type 1 diabetes patients had TCRB CDR3s that were moderately but significantly shorter.

Since all of the isolated RNA was reverse transcribed, expressed TCRB transcripts were what got sequenced. The data were produced by immunoSEQ multiplex PCR, yet TCRdb's version contains in-frame clones alone and is incomplete. The data hold roughly 150,000 clones, with around 9.7% observed a single time. The antigens for these receptors are not known. The sequenced material came from central memory CD4+ T cells from blood. These receptors all stem from a woman in her twenties or thirties with type 1 diabetes.

The V and J genes are TRBV11-1 and TRBJ2-2; tentative D call: TRBD1 (5 bases). Between the trimmed V and J ends, which lost 7 bases and 3 bases, there was a span of 12 bases. This CDR3 is 14 amino acids long. Germline V gives CDR1 SGHAT, CDR2 FQDESV (reference sequence). The CDR3 DNA reads as TGTGCCAGCAACCAGGGATTTGACACCGGGGAGCTGTTTTTT. Protein product: CASNQGFDTGELFF.

The chain has TRBV5-6 and TRBJ1-1; 8 bases line up with TRBD1. The CDR3 totals 14 residues. J was trimmed by 1 base and V by 5 bases; bases with no gene match: 4. Germline V gene lookup returns CDR1 SGHDT and CDR2 YYEEEE. The CDR3 protein is CASRRTGTNTEAFF. The DNA for the CDR3 is TGTGCCAGCAGGCGGACAGGGACGAACACTGAAGCTTTCTTT.

This chain uses TRBV9 with TRBJ1-5, with TRBD1 matching 9 bases. V was pared by 3 bases and J by 5 bases, with 3 bases of the junction left unmatched. The CDR3 length is 14 residues. Germline assignment: CDR1 SGDLS and CDR2 YYNGEE. The CDR3, as DNA: TGTGCCAGCAGCGCCGGGACAGGGTATCAGCCCCAGCATTTT. Its protein is CASSAGTGYQPQHF.

This clone was observed a handful of times. The V call is TRBV6-6, the J call TRBJ2-5, with D unclear. The V gene's germline CDR1 is MNHNY and CDR2 SVGAGI (reference sequence). The CDR3 runs 13 residues. Deletions cut 10 bases from V and 0 bases from J, with 12 bases between. CDR3 sequence reads: CATTSPYQETQYF. For the CDR3, the DNA is TGTGCCACCACATCCCCGTACCAAGAGACCCAGTACTTC.

This clone was picked up a small number of times. The chain is built from TRBV27 and TRBJ2-7; a weak D match, TRBD1 (5 bases). V lost 2 bases, J lost 0 bases, and 11 bases lay in between. Germline assignment: CDR1 MNHEY and CDR2 SMNVEV (reference sequence). CDR3 length: 15 residues. The CDR3 reads CASSLTGRSSYEQYF. The CDR3 DNA is TGTGCCAGCAGTTTAACAGGCCGCAGCTCCTACGAGCAGTACTTC.

The V gene is TRBV20-1, the J gene TRBJ1-2; TRBD1 is a possible D gene (6 bases). The CDR3 is 11 amino acids. Trimming removed 0 bases at V and 8 bases at J, with 7 bases between. Germline V gives CDR1 DFQATT, CDR2 SNEGSKA (reference sequence). CDR3 protein: CSARDGGGYTF. The CDR3 nucleotides read TGCAGTGCTAGAGATGGGGGCGGCTACACCTTC.

This clone turned up a few times. J is TRBJ1-2 and V is TRBV5-4, with a possible D match to TRBD1 (6 bases). V dropped 5 bases and J dropped 4 bases, with 9 bases sitting between them. CDR1 is SGHNT and CDR2 is YYREEE in the germline V gene (reference sequence). The CDR3 runs 12 residues. CDR3 sequence reads: CASSPGVYGYTF. The DNA of the CDR3 is TGTGCCAGCAGTCCAGGGGTCTATGGCTACACCTTC.

The chain links TRBV5-6 to TRBJ2-7; no clear D gene. CDR1 SGHDT and CDR2 YYEEEE come from the germline V gene. The CDR3 spans 12 residues. V gave up 1 base and J gave up 4 bases, with 6 bases separating them. This chain's CDR3 is CASSLIGYEQYF. CDR3 coding DNA: TGTGCCAGCAGCTTGATCGGTTACGAGCAGTACTTC. The variable domain in full, with the rest retrieved from reference TRBV5-6 and TRBJ2-7, is DAGVTQSPTHLIKTRGQQVTLRCSPKSGHDTVSWYQQALGQGPQFIFQYYEEEERQRGNFPDRFSGHQFPNYSSELNVNALLLGDSALYLCASSLIGYEQYFGPGTRLTVT.

Only a few counts were recorded for this clone. This sequence joins TRBV5-4 and TRBJ1-1; the match to TRBD1 covers 8 bases. CDR3 length equals 14 residues. Germline V gene lookup returns CDR1 SGHNT and CDR2 YYREEE (reference sequence). V was clipped by 0 bases and J by 8 bases; unmatched bases: 6. The CDR3 DNA reads TGTGCCAGCAGCTTGGGGGGCGGACAGGGAGAAGCTTTCTTT. This translates into CASSLGGGQGEAFF.